This TCR beta chain was recovered during a study of blood T cell repertoires in COVID-19. As for the study in general: Sites across the United States, Italy and Spain contributed samples from acute and convalescent COVID-19.

In terms of age and location, participants ranged from roughly 18 to 95 years and lived in about 25 US areas. Clinical history as reported by participants underpinned cohort assignment. Study processing details: Counts of nucleated cells, estimated from reference gene primer amplification, were obtained. Generated by immunoSEQ multiplex PCR, the TCRdb table keeps only in-frame clones and is missing some. That table gives V, J and clone size, and the DNA gave D and trimming. The sample lists some 270,000 clones, around 89% occurring once. The germline CDR1 and CDR2 sequences are SGHRS and YFSETQ. V shed 4 bases, J shed 1 base, and the junction held 9 bases outside the gene matches. This CDR3 has 17 amino acids.

The sequenced sample was PBMCs or T cells enriched from blood (not recorded which). The receptor's source is a woman aged 25 to 39 with acute COVID-19. This chain uses TRBV5-1 with TRBJ2-7; TRBD2 agrees at 12 bases. The CDR3 DNA sequence: TGCGCCAGCAGCCCCTTGACTAGCGGGAGTGCATCCTACGAGCAGTACTTC. Translated: CASSPLTSGSASYEQYF. The variable domain in full, completed from reference TRBV5-1 and TRBJ2-7, reads KAGVTQTPRYLIKTRGQQVTLSCSPISGHRSVSWYQQTPGQGLQFLFEYFSETQRNKGNFPGRFSGRQFSNSRSEMNVSTLELGDSALYLCASSPLTSGSASYEQYFGPGTRLTVT.